Presented here are 8 T cell receptor beta chains from one specimen sequenced in a study of T-cell reconstitution after alpha-beta-depleted transplantation in children. During its preparation, the TCRbeta library received unique molecular identifiers. Using its own MiXCR run on the PCR reads, TCRdb lists one record per CDR3 protein. The sample lists 150,000 to 200,000 distinct CDR3 sequences, about 14% occurring once. Sequences were derived from PBMCs from the stem cell graft donor, sampled from the stem cell graft. These receptors all stem from a human donor who donated a stem cell graft to a child with acute lymphoblastic leukemia.

V usage is TRBV18 and J usage is TRBJ2-2; D unclear. The germline V and J ends were trimmed by 1 base and 0 bases, with 3 bases remaining between them. Germline V CDR1 and CDR2: KGHSH, LQKENI. CDR3 size: 14 residues. The CDR3 loop reads CASSPQSNTGELFF. The CDR3 nucleotides read TGTGCCAGCTCACCACAATCGAACACCGGGGAGCTGTTTTTT.

There are many counts of this clonotype. The chain combines TRBV12-3 or TRBV12-4 with TRBJ2-3, with D unresolved. V dropped 6 bases and J dropped 0 bases, with 4 bases sitting between them. CDR3 length: 12 residues. In nucleotides, the CDR3 is TGTGCCAGCAGCCACAGCACAGATACGCAGTATTTT. Translating it yields CASSHSTDTQYF.

This clonotype was recorded at least ten times. The V and J genes are TRBV27 and TRBJ1-1, with D perhaps TRBD1 (6 bases). The CDR3 spans 14 residues. The V gene's germline CDR1 is MNHEY and CDR2 SMNVEV (reference sequence). V lost 6 bases and J lost 6, with 17 bases in between. The DNA of the CDR3 is TGTGCCAGCAGGGGGGGCAGGGCTGGGGCTGAAGCTTTCTTT. Its translation: CASRGGRAGAEAFF.

The gene calls are TRBV29-1 and TRBJ2-2; TRBD2 matches 10 bases. V was clipped by 4 bases and J by 5 bases; unmatched bases: 10. The CDR3 covers 16 residues. Per germline, CDR1 SQVTM and CDR2 ANQGSEA. The CDR3 DNA follows: TGCAGCGTTGGAGTTAGCGGGAGGTCAGGGACCGGGGAGCTGTTTTTT. Its protein product is CSVGVSGRSGTGELFF.

The chain employs TRBV18 and TRBJ2-1; 9 bases are shared with TRBD1. Germline V lookup: CDR1 KGHSH, CDR2 LQKENI. This CDR3 is built from 15 residues. J lost 7 bases, V lost 4 bases, and 8 bases had no gene match. This CDR3 is CASSRRDRAVNEQFF. The CDR3 DNA reads TGTGCCAGCTCACGCCGGGACAGGGCCGTTAATGAGCAGTTCTTC.

This clonotype occurred a few times. Compared with germline, one end of the junction differs, possibly owing to a read error. This chain uses TRBV9 with TRBJ2-4; D not resolved. Germline V lookup: CDR1 SGDLS, CDR2 YYNGEE. CDR3 length: 9 amino acids. Here the CDR3 reads CASHRRTLF. The CDR3 DNA follows: TGTGCCAGCCACCGTAGGACCCTCTTC.

The chain uses TRBV19 and TRBJ2-1; TRBD2 matches 14 bases. The CDR3 is 20 amino acids. V trimming: 1 base; J trimming: 0 bases; junction bases outside the gene matches: 8. Germline CDR1 is LNHDA and CDR2 is SQIVND (reference sequence). The CDR3 bases are TGTGCCAGTAGTATAGGGGGACTAGCGGGAGCCATGAGCTCCTACAATGAGCAGTTCTTC. Translating it yields CASSIGGLAGAMSSYNEQFF.

This clonotype was seen more than once but under ten times. This sequence joins TRBV6-2 or TRBV6-3 and TRBJ2-1; 7 bases fit TRBD2. V trimming: 11 bases; J trimming: 4 bases; junction bases outside the gene matches: 11. The CDR3 extends over 14 amino acids. From germline, CDR1 is MNHEY and CDR2 SVGEGT. DNA of the CDR3: TGTGCCTCCGAGCGGGACCCACGGTACAATGAGCAGTTCTTC. Its translation is CASERDPRYNEQFF.